Presented here are 13 T cell receptor beta chains from one specimen sequenced in a study of blood T cell repertoires in COVID-19. Here immunoSEQ multiplex PCR was the method, and the copy in TCRdb shows in-frame clones only, minus some. The table has 95,000 to 110,000 clones, more than 70% seen once. The sample was peripheral blood. The receptors come from a human donor in a cohort sampled during active COVID-19.

This clone has only one observation. The chain employs TRBV28 and TRBJ2-7, with 8 positions matching TRBD2. CDR3 size: 16 residues. With 7 bases clipped from V and 3 bases from J, the junction kept 14 bases outside the gene matches. Germline CDR1 reads MDHEN; CDR2 reads SYDVKM. The CDR3 is CASIPPPGLAGYEQYF. In nucleotides, the CDR3 is TGTGCCAGCATACCTCCCCCGGGCCTAGCGGGCTACGAGCAGTACTTC.

CDR3 in DNA: TGTGCCAGCAGCCCAACCTGGGGACAGGGGACCGGGGAGCTGTTTTTT. It translates to CASSPTWGQGTGELFF. The genes are TRBV7-7 and TRBJ2-2, with 10 bases aligning to TRBD1. From germline, CDR1 is SSHAT and CDR2 FNYEAQ (reference sequence). The CDR3 loop spans 16 amino acids. V lost 5 bases to trimming and J lost 5 bases; unmatched junction nucleotides: 8.

J is TRBJ2-7 and V is TRBV5-4, with 7 bases fitting TRBD2. Per germline, CDR1 SGHNT and CDR2 YYREEE (reference sequence). CDR3 length equals 14 residues. V lost 4 bases to trimming and J lost 0 bases; unmatched junction nucleotides: 4. CDR3 sequence (DNA): TGTGCCAGCAGCAGCGGGACGTACTCCTACGAGCAGTACTTC. As protein: CASSSGTYSYEQYF. Supplemented by reference TRBV5-4 and TRBJ2-7, the full variable domain reads ETGVTQSPTHLIKTRGQQVTLRCSSQSGHNTVSWYQQALGQGPQFIFQYYREEENGRGNFPPRFSGLQFPNYSSELNVNALELDDSALYLCASSSGTYSYEQYFGPGTRLTVT.

This rearrangement joins TRBV3-1 (or the pseudogene TRBV3-2) to TRBJ1-1, with 7 positions matching TRBD1. Trimming removed 2 bases from V and 11 bases from J; junction bases left unmatched: 2. The CDR3 is made up of 11 amino acids. Per germline, CDR1 LGHDT and CDR2 YNNKEL (reference sequence). For the CDR3, the DNA is TGTGCCAGCAGCCAAAGGGGGCCCGCTTTCTTT. Encoded protein: CASSQRGPAFF.

The chain is built from TRBV30 and TRBJ1-2; the D gene is possibly TRBD1 (6 bases). The germline V gene has CDR1 GTSNPN and CDR2 SVGIG (reference sequence). The CDR3 length is 15 residues. Trimming removed 8 bases from V and 4 bases from J, with 23 bases in between. CDR3 DNA: TGTGCCCGGGATACTCGGCAGGGGCGGGTCTATGGCTACACCTTC. This encodes CARDTRQGRVYGYTF. The variable domain in full, with the rest retrieved from reference TRBV30 and TRBJ1-2, is SQTIHQWPATLVQPVGSPLSLECTVEGTSNPNLYWYRQAAGRGLQLLFYSVGIGQISSEVPQNLSASRPQDRQFILSSKKLLLSDSGFYLCARDTRQGRVYGYTFGSGTRLTVV.

This rearrangement joins TRBV12-3 or TRBV12-4 to TRBJ2-1; 8 bases are a match to TRBD2. Germline trimming cut 5 bases from V and 7 bases from J; bases unmatched to any gene: 4. The CDR3 runs 13 residues. Here the CDR3 DNA reads TGTGCCAGCAGTAGCGGGAGTTGGAATGAGCAGTTCTTC. Encoded protein: CASSSGSWNEQFF.

The chain has TRBV5-6 and TRBJ1-1, with TRBD1 matching over 9 bases. The CDR3 is 16 residues long. The germline V gene has CDR1 SGHDT and CDR2 YYEEEE. V shed 2 bases and J 1 base; nucleotides not matched to a gene: 6. The CDR3 region is CASSFGDRVSNTEAFF. For the CDR3, the DNA is TGTGCCAGCAGCTTTGGGGACAGGGTTTCGAACACTGAAGCTTTCTTT.

This clone has only a few counts. The chain carries TRBV18 and TRBJ2-7, with D possibly matching TRBD2 (5 bases). The V gene's germline CDR1 is KGHSH and CDR2 LQKENI. The length of the CDR3 is 14 residues. The V gene lost 2 bases and the J gene lost 1 base, with 9 bases spanning the gap. DNA of the CDR3: TGTGCCAGCTCACCAGGCCGGACTTCCTACGAGCAGTACTTC. Translated, it gives CASSPGRTSYEQYF.

The genes are TRBV6-2 or TRBV6-3 and TRBJ2-7; TRBD1 is a possible D gene (6 bases). The V gene's germline CDR1 is MNHEY and CDR2 SVGEGT. Trimming removed 2 bases at V and 6 bases at J, with 14 bases between. CDR3 size: 14 residues. CDR3 coding DNA: TGTGCCAGCAGTTACCTCGGCAGGGGCGGCGAGCAGTACGTC. Translating it yields CASSYLGRGGEQYV.

The CDR3 DNA reads as TGTGCCAGCAGCTTAGGGGACAGGGTCAATGAGCAGTTCTTC. It encodes CASSLGDRVNEQFF. The gene calls are TRBV7-3 and TRBJ2-1; 9 bases are a match to TRBD1. Trimming at V came to 2 bases and at J to 6 bases, leaving 2 bases not matched to a gene. Germline V gene data show CDR1 as SGHTA and CDR2 as FQGTGA. This CDR3 is built from 14 residues.

The chain has TRBV6-1 and TRBJ2-7; perhaps TRBD1 as D (6 bases). This CDR3 comprises 12 residues. Germline-derived CDR1 and CDR2 are MNHNS and SASEGT. Trimming removed 6 bases from V and 10 bases from J, with 16 bases in between. Written as DNA, the CDR3 is TGTGCCAGCAGCAATACCCGGGACATCCAGTACTTC. Amino acids: CASSNTRDIQYF.

The chain is built from TRBV5-1 and TRBJ2-2; 8 bases are shared with TRBD2. The CDR3 contains 16 residues. The V gene end was trimmed by 4 bases and the J gene end by 6 bases; junction bases not matched to a gene: 11. Germline V lookup: CDR1 SGHRS, CDR2 YFSETQ. CDR3: CASSPLGGGPPGELFF. The CDR3 DNA follows: TGCGCCAGCAGCCCCCTCGGCGGGGGGCCCCCCGGGGAGCTGTTTTTT.

The chain uses TRBV30 and TRBJ1-5; D gene uncertain. CDR3 length equals 12 residues. Per the germline V gene, CDR1 is GTSNPN and CDR2 is SVGIG (reference sequence). The V gene lost 8 bases and the J gene lost 5 bases, with 13 bases spanning the gap. CDR3 coding DNA: TGTGCCAGCCAACTCAACGATCAGCCCCAGCATTTT. Encoded protein: CASQLNDQPQHF. Variable domain in full (rest from reference TRBV30 and TRBJ1-5): SQTIHQWPATLVQPVGSPLSLECTVEGTSNPNLYWYRQAAGRGLQLLFYSVGIGQISSEVPQNLSASRPQDRQFILSSKKLLLSDSGFYLCASQLNDQPQHFGDGTRLSIL.